This T cell receptor beta chain was retrieved from a study of liver allograft versus peripheral blood T cells. The wider study: Transplanted livers held T cell receptor repertoires, and these were compared with repertoires in recipients' peripheral blood.

TCRdb recomputed calls from the reads with MiXCR, one row per CDR3 protein. The data show roughly 1,900 distinct CDR3 sequences, with approximately 20% seen just once and about 67% held by the top ten. The V and J ends lost 0 bases and 2 bases respectively, with 2 bases between them. This CDR3 has 12 residues. The germline V gene encodes CDR1 SGHAT and CDR2 FQNNGV. This rearrangement joins TRBV11-2 to TRBJ2-7; no clear D. The receptor comes from a human patient who had a liver transplant. Some of the T cells might come from the graft donor. The CDR3 here is CASSLEAYEQYF. The CDR3 region has the DNA TGTGCCAGCAGCTTAGAAGCCTACGAGCAGTACTTC.